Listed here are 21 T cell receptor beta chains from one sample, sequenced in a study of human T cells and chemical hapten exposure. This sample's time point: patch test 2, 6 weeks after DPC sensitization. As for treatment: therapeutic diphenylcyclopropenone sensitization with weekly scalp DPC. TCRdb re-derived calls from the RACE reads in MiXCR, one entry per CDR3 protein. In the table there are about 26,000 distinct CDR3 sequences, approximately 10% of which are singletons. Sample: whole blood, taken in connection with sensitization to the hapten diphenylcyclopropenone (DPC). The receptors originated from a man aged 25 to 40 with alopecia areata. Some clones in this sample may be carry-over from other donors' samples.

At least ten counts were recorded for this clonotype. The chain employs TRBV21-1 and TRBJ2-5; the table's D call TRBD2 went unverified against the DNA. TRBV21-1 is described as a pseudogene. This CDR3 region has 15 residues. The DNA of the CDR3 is TGTGCCAGCAGCAAAGGGAGGCCGGGAGGGAAGACCCAGTACTTC. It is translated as CASSKGRPGGKTQYF.

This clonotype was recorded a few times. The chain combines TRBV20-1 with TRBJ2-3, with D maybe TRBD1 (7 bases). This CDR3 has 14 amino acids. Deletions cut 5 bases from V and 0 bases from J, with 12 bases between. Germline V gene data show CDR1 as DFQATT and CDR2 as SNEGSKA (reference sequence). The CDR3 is CSAGGTASTDTQYF. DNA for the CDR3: TGCAGTGCTGGCGGGACAGCTAGCACAGATACGCAGTATTTT.

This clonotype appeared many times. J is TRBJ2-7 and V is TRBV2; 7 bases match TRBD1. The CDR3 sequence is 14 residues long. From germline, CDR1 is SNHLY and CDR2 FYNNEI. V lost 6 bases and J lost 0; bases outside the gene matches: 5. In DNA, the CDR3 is TGTGCCAGCAGGGGGGACAGACTCTCCTACGAGCAGTACTTC. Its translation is CASRGDRLSYEQYF.

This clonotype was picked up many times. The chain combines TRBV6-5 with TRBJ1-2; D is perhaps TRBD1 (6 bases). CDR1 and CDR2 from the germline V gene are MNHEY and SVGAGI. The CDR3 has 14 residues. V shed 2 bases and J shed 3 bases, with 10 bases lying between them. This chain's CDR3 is CASSYIGGHYGYTF. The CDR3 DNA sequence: TGTGCCAGCAGTTACATTGGGGGCCACTATGGCTACACCTTC.

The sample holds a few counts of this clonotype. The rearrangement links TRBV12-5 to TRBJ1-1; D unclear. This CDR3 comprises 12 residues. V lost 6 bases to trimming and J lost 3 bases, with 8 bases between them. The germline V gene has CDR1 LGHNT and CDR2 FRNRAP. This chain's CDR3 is CASGEGYTEAFF. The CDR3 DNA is TGTGCTAGTGGGGAGGGATACACTGAAGCTTTCTTT.

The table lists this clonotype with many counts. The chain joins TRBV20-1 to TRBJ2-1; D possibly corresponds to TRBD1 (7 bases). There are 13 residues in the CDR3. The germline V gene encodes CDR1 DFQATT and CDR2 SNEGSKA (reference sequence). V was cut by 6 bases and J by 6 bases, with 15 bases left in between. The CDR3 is CSATQGGRNEQFF. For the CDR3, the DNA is TGCAGTGCCACTCAGGGGGGCCGCAATGAGCAGTTCTTC.

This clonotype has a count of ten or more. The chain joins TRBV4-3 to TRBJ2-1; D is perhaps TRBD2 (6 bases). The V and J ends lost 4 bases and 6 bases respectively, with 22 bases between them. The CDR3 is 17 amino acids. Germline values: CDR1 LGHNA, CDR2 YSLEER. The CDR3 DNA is TGCGCCAGCAGCCCAGGCGTACTAGCCTTTTCGATCAATGAGCAGTTCTTC. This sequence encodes CASSPGVLAFSINEQFF.

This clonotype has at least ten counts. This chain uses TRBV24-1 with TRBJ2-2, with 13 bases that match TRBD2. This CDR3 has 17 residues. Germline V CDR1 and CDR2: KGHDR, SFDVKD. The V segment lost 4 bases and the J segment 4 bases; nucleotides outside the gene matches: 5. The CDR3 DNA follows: TGTGCCACCAGTGAGGCGGGACTAGCGGGGAGCACCGGGGAGCTGTTTTTT. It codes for CATSEAGLAGSTGELFF.

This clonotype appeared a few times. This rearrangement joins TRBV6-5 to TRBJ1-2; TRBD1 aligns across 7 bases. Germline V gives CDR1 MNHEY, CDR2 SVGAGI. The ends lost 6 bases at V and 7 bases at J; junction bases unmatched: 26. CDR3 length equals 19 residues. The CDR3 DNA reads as TGTGCCAGCAGCCCCACCGCCGGACAGGTCGGAGGGGGGGCTATTGGCTACACCTTC. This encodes CASSPTAGQVGGGAIGYTF.

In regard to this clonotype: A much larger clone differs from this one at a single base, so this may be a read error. The CDR3 DNA sequence: TGTGCCAACAGCCAGATGTCGCCTGAAGCTTTCTTT. Protein sequence: CANSQMSPEAFF. V and J are TRBV6-5 and TRBJ1-1; D call uncertain. The CDR3 sequence is 12 residues long. V lost 10 bases and J lost 6, with 15 bases in between. Looked up from germline, CDR1 is MNHEY and CDR2 is SVGAGI.

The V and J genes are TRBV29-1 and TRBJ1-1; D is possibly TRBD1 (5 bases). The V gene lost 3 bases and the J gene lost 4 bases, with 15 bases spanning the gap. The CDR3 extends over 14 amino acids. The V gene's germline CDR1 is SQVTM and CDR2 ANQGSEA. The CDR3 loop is CSVDWDPSRTEAFF. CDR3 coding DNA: TGCAGCGTTGACTGGGACCCCTCGCGCACTGAAGCTTTCTTT. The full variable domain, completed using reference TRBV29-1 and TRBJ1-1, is SAVISQKPSRDICQRGTSLTIQCQVDSQVTMMFWYRQQPGQSLTLIATANQGSEATYESGFVIDKFPISRPNLTFSTLTVSNMSPEDSSIYLCSVDWDPSRTEAFFGQGTRLTVV.

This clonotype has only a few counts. Here the CDR3 DNA reads TGTATTCCAGACATTCAGTACTTC. The encoded protein is CIPDIQYF. The chain couples TRBV25-1 to TRBJ2-4; D is ambiguous. The CDR3 sequence is 8 residues long. CDR1 is MGHDK and CDR2 is SYGVNS in the germline V gene.

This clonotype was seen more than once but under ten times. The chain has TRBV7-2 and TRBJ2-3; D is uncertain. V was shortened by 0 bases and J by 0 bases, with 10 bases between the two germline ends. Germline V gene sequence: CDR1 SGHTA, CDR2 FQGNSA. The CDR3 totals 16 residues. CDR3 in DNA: TGTGCCAGCAGCTTAGCGCTTGGGTTTAGCACAGATACGCAGTATTTT. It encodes CASSLALGFSTDTQYF.

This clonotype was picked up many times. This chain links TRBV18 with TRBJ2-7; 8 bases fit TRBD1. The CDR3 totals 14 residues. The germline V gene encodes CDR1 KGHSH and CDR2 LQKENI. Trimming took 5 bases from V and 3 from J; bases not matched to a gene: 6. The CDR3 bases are TGTGCCAGCTCAGTACAGGGGGAGGTCTACGAGCAGTACTTC. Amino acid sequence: CASSVQGEVYEQYF.

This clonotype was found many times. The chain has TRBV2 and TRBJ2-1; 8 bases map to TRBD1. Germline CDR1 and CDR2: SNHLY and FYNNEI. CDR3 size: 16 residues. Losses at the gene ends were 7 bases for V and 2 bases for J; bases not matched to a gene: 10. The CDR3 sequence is CASTLEQGVPYNEQFF. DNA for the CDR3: TGTGCCAGCACTCTTGAACAGGGGGTACCCTACAATGAGCAGTTCTTC.

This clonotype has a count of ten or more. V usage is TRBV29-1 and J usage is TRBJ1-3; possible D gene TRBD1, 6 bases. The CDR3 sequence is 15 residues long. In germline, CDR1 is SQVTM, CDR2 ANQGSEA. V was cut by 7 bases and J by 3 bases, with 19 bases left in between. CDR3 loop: CSAASGAAGGNTIYF. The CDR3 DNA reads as TGCAGCGCCGCATCGGGGGCGGCAGGTGGAAACACCATATATTTT. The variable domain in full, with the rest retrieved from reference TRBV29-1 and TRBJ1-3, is SAVISQKPSRDICQRGTSLTIQCQVDSQVTMMFWYRQQPGQSLTLIATANQGSEATYESGFVIDKFPISRPNLTFSTLTVSNMSPEDSSIYLCSAASGAAGGNTIYFGEGSWLTVV.

CDR3 amino acids: CASSQEGGNTEAFF. The CDR3 coding sequence is TGTGCCAGCAGCCAAGAAGGGGGGAACACTGAAGCTTTCTTT. The chain is built from TRBV3-1 and TRBJ1-1; TRBD1 is a possible D gene (6 bases). The germline CDR1 and CDR2 sequences are LGHDT and YNNKEL (reference sequence). Trimming took off 0 bases at V and 1 base at J, with 6 bases between the two ends. The CDR3 spans 14 residues.

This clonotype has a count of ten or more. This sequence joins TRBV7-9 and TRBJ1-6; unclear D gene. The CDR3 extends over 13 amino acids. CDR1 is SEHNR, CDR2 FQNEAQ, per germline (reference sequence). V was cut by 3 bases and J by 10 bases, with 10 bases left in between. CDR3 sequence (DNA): TGTGCCAGCAGCTTGGGGTACGGCTCACCCCTCCACTTT. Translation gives CASSLGYGSPLHF. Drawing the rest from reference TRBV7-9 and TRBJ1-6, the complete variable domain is DTGVSQNPRHKITKRGQNVTFRCDPISEHNRLYWYRQTLGQGPEFLTYFQNEAQLEKSRLLSDRFSAERPKGSFSTLEIQRTEQGDSAMYLCASSLGYGSPLHFGNGTRLTVT.

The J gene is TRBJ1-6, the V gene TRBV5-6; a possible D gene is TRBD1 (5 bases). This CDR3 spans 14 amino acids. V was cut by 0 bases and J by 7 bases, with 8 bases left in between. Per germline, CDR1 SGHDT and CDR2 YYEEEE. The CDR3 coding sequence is TGTGCCAGCAGCTTGGGACAGAGCAATTCACCCCTCCACTTT. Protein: CASSLGQSNSPLHF.

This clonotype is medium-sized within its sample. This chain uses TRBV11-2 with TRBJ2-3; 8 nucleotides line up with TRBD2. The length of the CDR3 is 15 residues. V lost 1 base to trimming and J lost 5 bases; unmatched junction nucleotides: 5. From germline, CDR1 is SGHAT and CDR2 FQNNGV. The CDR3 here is CASSLAGGPGDTQYF. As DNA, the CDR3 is TGTGCCAGCAGCTTAGCGGGAGGGCCGGGAGATACGCAGTATTTT.

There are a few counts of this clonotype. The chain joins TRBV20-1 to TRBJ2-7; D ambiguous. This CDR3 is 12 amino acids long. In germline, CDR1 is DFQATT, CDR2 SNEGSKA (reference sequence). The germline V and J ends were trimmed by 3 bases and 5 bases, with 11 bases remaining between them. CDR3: CSARPSTNEQYF. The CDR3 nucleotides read TGCAGTGCTAGGCCCTCGACCAACGAGCAGTACTTC.